What follows are 10 T cell receptor beta chains derived from one specimen sequenced in a study of blood T cell repertoires in COVID-19 (dated by TCRdb to the early 2020s). Library creation used the immunoSEQ multiplex PCR assay. The table was pulled from immuneACCESS by TCRdb, which kept in-frame rearrangements only. Such tables lose some clones; where checked, under half of the loss comes from unresolved V genes, and the rest has no known cause. In all, the sample holds roughly 100,000 clones, and less than 85% of those were seen once. Approximately 18% of the sample comes from the top ten. Sample: peripheral blood. These receptors were collected from an elderly woman with active or convalescent COVID-19.

The rearrangement uses TRBV18 and TRBJ2-5; D remains ambiguous. Between the trimmed V and J ends, which lost 3 bases and 5 bases, there was a span of 7 bases. In germline, CDR1 is KGHSH, CDR2 LQKENI. The CDR3 length is 12 residues. This chain's CDR3 is CASSPVRETQYF. The DNA of the CDR3 is TGTGCCAGCTCACCCGTCCGTGAGACCCAGTACTTC.

This chain links TRBV5-1 with TRBJ1-2; 8 nucleotides line up with TRBD1. The CDR3 consists of 15 residues. Germline assignment: CDR1 SGHRS and CDR2 YFSETQ. Losses at the gene ends were 3 bases for V and 2 bases for J; bases not matched to a gene: 6. The DNA of the CDR3 is TGCGCCAGCAGCTCTTACGACAGGGGCAACTATGGCTACACCTTC. Its protein is CASSSYDRGNYGYTF.

A note on this clone: At one end the junction does not follow the germline gene, possibly because of a read error. The chain recombines TRBV5-1 with TRBJ2-6, with D tentatively TRBD2 (6 bases). The CDR3 is 16 residues long. Germline CDR1 SGHRS, CDR2 YFSETQ. This chain's CDR3 is CASSQGAGRGANVLTF. The CDR3 DNA is TGTGCCAGCAGCCAGGGAGCGGGTCGCGGGGCCAACGTCCTGACTTTC. Combining the CDR3 with reference TRBV5-1 and TRBJ2-6 gives the whole variable domain KAGVTQTPRYLIKTRGQQVTLSCSPISGHRSVSWYQQTPGQGLQFLFEYFSETQRNKGNFPGRFSGRQFSNSRSEMNVSTLELGDSALYLCASSQGAGRGANVLTFGAGSRLTVL.

The chain joins TRBV28 to TRBJ2-7; 9 bases map to TRBD1. CDR3 length: 15 amino acids. V lost 6 bases to trimming and J lost 3 bases; unmatched junction nucleotides: 9. CDR1 and CDR2 (germline): MDHEN, SYDVKM. The CDR3 protein is CASSNTGGWGYEQYF. The CDR3 coding sequence is TGTGCCAGCAGCAATACAGGGGGCTGGGGCTACGAGCAGTACTTC.

V usage is TRBV5-4 and J usage is TRBJ2-3, with 12 bases aligning to TRBD2. The J segment lost 7 bases and the V segment lost 5 bases, leaving 17 bases of the junction unmatched. Germline values: CDR1 SGHNT, CDR2 YYREEE (reference sequence). This CDR3 is built from 18 residues. Here the CDR3 reads CASSDLAGGPGGTNTQYF. The CDR3 coding sequence is TGTGCCAGCAGTGATCTAGCGGGAGGGCCGGGGGGAACGAATACGCAGTATTTT.

The rearrangement links TRBV28 to TRBJ2-3; 12 bases fit TRBD2. The CDR3 totals 18 residues. Germline V gives CDR1 MDHEN, CDR2 SYDVKM. V was pared by 7 bases and J by 1 base, with 12 bases of the junction left unmatched. The CDR3 DNA reads as TGTGCCAGCACGGGCCCCCCGAGACTAGCGGGAGGCACAGATACGCAGTATTTT. Its translation: CASTGPPRLAGGTDTQYF.

This clone was picked up a small number of times. The chain combines TRBV10-2 with TRBJ1-6, with 7 bases lining up with TRBD1. J lost 3 bases, V lost 6 bases, and 2 bases had no gene match. The CDR3 runs to 14 residues. From germline, CDR1 is WSHSY and CDR2 SAAADI. The DNA for the CDR3 is TGCGCCAGCAGCCGGGACAGCTATAATTCACCCCTCCACTTT. It codes for CASSRDSYNSPLHF.

This clone has just one count. The chain joins TRBV29-1 to TRBJ1-1, with D unresolved. Germline assignment: CDR1 SQVTM and CDR2 ANQGSEA. The CDR3 is made up of 14 amino acids. V lost 7 bases, J lost 0 bases, and 15 bases lay in between. The CDR3 nucleotides read TGCAGCGCCGTGGGCCCCGGAATGAACACTGAAGCTTTCTTT. Translation: CSAVGPGMNTEAFF.

This clone is deemed medium-sized. V and J are TRBV4-2 and TRBJ2-7, with 7 bases identical to TRBD1. Looked up from germline, CDR1 is LGHNA and CDR2 is YNFKEQ. V shed 3 bases, J shed 0 bases, and the junction held 5 bases outside the gene matches. The CDR3 spans 15 residues. CDR3 residues: CASSQNRGGSYEQYF. CDR3 coding DNA: TGTGCCAGCAGCCAGAACAGGGGTGGCTCCTACGAGCAGTACTTC.

The chain joins TRBV5-6 to TRBJ1-1, with unresolved D. Germline assignment: CDR1 SGHDT and CDR2 YYEEEE. The CDR3 has 15 residues. Trimming shortened V by 0 bases and J by 0 bases, and 9 bases separated the two germline ends. The CDR3 bases are TGTGCCAGCAGCTTGGGTCCACAACTGAACACTGAAGCTTTCTTT. It is translated as CASSLGPQLNTEAFF.